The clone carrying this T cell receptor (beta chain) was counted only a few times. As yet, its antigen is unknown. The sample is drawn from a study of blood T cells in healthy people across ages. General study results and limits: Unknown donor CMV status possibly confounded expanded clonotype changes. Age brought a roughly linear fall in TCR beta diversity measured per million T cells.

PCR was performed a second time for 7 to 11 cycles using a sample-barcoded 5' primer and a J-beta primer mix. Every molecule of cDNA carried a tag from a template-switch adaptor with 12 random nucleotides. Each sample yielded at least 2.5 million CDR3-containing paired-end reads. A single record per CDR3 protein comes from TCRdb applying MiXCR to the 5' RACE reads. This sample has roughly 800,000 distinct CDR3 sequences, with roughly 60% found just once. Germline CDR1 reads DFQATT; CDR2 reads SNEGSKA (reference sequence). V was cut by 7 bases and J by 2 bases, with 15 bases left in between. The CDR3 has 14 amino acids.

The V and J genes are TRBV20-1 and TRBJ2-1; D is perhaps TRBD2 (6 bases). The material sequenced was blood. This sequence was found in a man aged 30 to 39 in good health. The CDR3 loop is CSVLLGGAYNEQFF. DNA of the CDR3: TGCAGTGTTCTCTTGGGGGGTGCCTACAATGAGCAGTTCTTC.